This T cell receptor beta chain was identified during a study of identical twins. Broader study findings: A partial confounding effect on zero-insertion analyses could come from invariant MAIT and iNKT cells.

There are many counts of this clonotype. The antigen remains undetermined. Unique molecular identifiers were in the cDNA, with template-switch universal primer binding. TCRdb processed the 5' RACE reads anew with MiXCR; each CDR3 protein has one entry. The repertoire includes about 280,000 distinct CDR3 sequences, approximately 8% of them detected once, and approximately 2.1% sits in the top ten. This same sample was also part of a study on yellow fever vaccine responses in identical twins.

The TCR sequence derives from a woman aged 18-29 years in good health. The sequenced material came from memory (CD45RO+) T cells sorted from blood.

The CDR3 sequence: CGISGGLYNEQFF. DNA of the CDR3: TGCGGAATTAGCGGGGGCCTGTACAATGAGCAGTTCTTC. The chain employs TRBV20-1 and TRBJ2-1; the match to TRBD2 covers 9 bases. In germline, CDR1 is DFQATT, CDR2 SNEGSKA (reference sequence). The CDR3 loop spans 13 amino acids.